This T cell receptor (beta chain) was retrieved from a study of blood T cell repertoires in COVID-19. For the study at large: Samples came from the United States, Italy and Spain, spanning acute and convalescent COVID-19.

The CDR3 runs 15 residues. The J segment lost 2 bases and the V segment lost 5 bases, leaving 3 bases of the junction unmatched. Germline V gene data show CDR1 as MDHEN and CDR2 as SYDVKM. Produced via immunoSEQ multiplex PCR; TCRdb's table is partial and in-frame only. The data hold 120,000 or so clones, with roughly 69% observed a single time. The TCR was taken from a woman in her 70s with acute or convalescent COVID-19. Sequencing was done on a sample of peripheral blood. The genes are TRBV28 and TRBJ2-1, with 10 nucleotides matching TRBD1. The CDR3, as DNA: TGTGCCAGCAGTCCCGACAGGGGGCCCTACAATGAGCAGTTCTTC. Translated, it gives CASSPDRGPYNEQFF.